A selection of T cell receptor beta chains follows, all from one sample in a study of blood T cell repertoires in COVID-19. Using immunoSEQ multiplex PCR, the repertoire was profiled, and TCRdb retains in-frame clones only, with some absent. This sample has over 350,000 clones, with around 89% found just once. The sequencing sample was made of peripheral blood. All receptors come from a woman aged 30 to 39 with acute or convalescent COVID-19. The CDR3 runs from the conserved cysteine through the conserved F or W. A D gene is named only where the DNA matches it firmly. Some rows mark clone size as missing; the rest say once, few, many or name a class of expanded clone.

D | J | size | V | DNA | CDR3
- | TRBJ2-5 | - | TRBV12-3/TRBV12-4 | TGTGCCAGCAGCCCTGACAGAGTGGAGACCCAGTACTTC | CASSPDRVETQYF
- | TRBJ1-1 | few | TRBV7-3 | TGTGCCAGCAGCTTAACAGCGAACACTGAAGCTTTCTTT | CASSLTANTEAFF
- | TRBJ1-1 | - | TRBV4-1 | TGCGCCAGCAGCCAAGATGAATGGGGGCCTGAAGCTTTCTTT | CASSQDEWGPEAFF
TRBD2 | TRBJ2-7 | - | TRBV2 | TGTGCCAGCAGGAGCGGGGGGGATTGGGAGCAGTACTTC | CASRSGGDWEQYF
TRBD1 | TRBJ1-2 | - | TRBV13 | TGTGCCAGCAGCTTGCAGGGGGGCAACTATGGCTACACCTTC | CASSLQGGNYGYTF
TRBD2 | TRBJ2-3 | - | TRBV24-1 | TGTGCCACCAGTGATTTGGCGGGGGACCCTTTACGGTATTTT | CATSDLAGDPLRYF
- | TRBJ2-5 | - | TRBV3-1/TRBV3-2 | TGTGCCAGCAGCCAAGCGGAGCCAGCGGACGTTGATCAGACCCAGTACTTC | CASSQAEPADVDQTQYF
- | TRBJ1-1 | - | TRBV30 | TGTGCCTGGGCAACCAGGGCTGAAGCTTTCTTT | CAWATRAEAFF
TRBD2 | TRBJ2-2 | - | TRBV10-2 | TGCGCCAGCAGTGACTGGTCTAGCGGGGGAACCGGGGAGCTGTTTTTT | CASSDWSSGGTGELFF
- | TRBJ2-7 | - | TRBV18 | TGTGCCAGCTCACCACCGGGCAGCTCCTACGAGCAGTACTTC | CASSPPGSSYEQYF
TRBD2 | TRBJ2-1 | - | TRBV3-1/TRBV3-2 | TGTGCCAGCAGCCACCTAGCGGGGGGGGGCAATGAGCAGTTCTTC | CASSHLAGGGNEQFF
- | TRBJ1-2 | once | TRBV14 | TGTGCCAGCAGCCAAGGTATTGGACAGCGTAACTATGGCTACACCTTC | CASSQGIGQRNYGYTF
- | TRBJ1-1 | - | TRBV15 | TGTGCCACCAGCAGAGATGAAGTCGGTGAAGCTTTCTTT | CATSRDEVGEAFF
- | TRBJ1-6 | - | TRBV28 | TGTGCCAGCAGCCCCGGAGGCAATTATTCACCCCTCCACTTT | CASSPGGNYSPLHF